The 28 T cell receptor beta chains given below trace back to one sample, sequenced in a study of blood T cell repertoires in COVID-19. Clones were read by immunoSEQ multiplex PCR, and TCRdb kept only the in-frame ones, dropping some. The sample carries 130,000 or so clones, 60% to 80% recorded once. The sample taken for sequencing was peripheral blood. The receptors shown here come from a human donor in a cohort sampled during active COVID-19.

V and J are TRBV4-1 and TRBJ1-4; TRBD1 matches at 7 bases. The CDR3 is 14 amino acids. Looked up from germline, CDR1 is MGHRA and CDR2 is YSYEKL. The V segment lost 6 bases and the J segment 7 bases; nucleotides outside the gene matches: 8. The CDR3 reads CASRPPGQTEKLFF. The CDR3 DNA is TGCGCCAGCAGGCCCCCGGGACAGACTGAAAAACTGTTTTTT.

The V gene is TRBV24-1, the J gene TRBJ2-1; 11 bases line up with TRBD2. The V segment lost 4 bases and the J segment 7 bases; nucleotides outside the gene matches: 11. Per the germline V gene, CDR1 is KGHDR and CDR2 is SFDVKD. This CDR3 is 17 amino acids long. CDR3 coding DNA: TGTGCCACCAGTGAGTCGGGACTAGCGGTGACCAGGAATGAGCAGTTCTTC. Its translation: CATSESGLAVTRNEQFF.

This clone was seen more than once but under ten times. The rearrangement uses TRBV10-2 and TRBJ2-7, with a weak D call TRBD1 (5 bases). With 2 bases removed from V and 2 bases from J, the gap between germline ends came to 10 bases. This CDR3 spans 14 amino acids. Germline V gives CDR1 WSHSY, CDR2 SAAADI. The CDR3 coding sequence is TGCGCCAGCAGTGAGGGGGCGTGGGCCTACGAGCAGTACTTC. This sequence encodes CASSEGAWAYEQYF.

J is TRBJ2-7 and V is TRBV10-3; TRBD2 matches at 11 bases. The CDR3 extends over 17 amino acids. The V and J ends lost 4 bases and 7 bases, in that order; junction bases with no gene match: 15. Germline values: CDR1 ENHRY, CDR2 SYGVKD. For the CDR3, the DNA is TGTGCCATCAGTGCTGGGGTTCCTAGCGGGAGGATTGAAGAGCAGTACTTC. Translation: CAISAGVPSGRIEEQYF.

The chain joins TRBV6-5 to TRBJ1-4; D unresolved. The CDR3 totals 14 residues. From germline, CDR1 is MNHEY and CDR2 SVGAGI. Between the trimmed V and J ends, which lost 6 bases and 1 base, there was a span of 9 bases. In nucleotides, the CDR3 is TGTGCCAGCAGGTCTTGGCAAACTAATGAAAAACTGTTTTTT. Residues: CASRSWQTNEKLFF.

This chain links TRBV6-5 with TRBJ2-7, with a tentative D call TRBD1 (7 bases). The CDR3 extends over 13 amino acids. CDR1 MNHEY and CDR2 SVGAGI come from the germline V gene. As DNA, the CDR3 is TGTGTCTCGAAGGAGGGGGCTTCGTACGAGCAGTACTTC. It is translated as CVSKEGASYEQYF.

This chain joins TRBV28 and TRBJ1-6; D is undetermined. This CDR3 contains 13 residues. The germline CDR1 and CDR2 sequences are MDHEN and SYDVKM. Trimming removed 7 bases at V and 7 bases at J, with 11 bases between. CDR3 in DNA: TGTGCCAGCAAGCTACAGTCCAATTCACCCCTCCACTTT. Amino acid sequence: CASKLQSNSPLHF.

J is TRBJ1-5 and V is TRBV27; D is perhaps TRBD1 (6 bases). The CDR3 spans 14 residues. CDR1 and CDR2 (germline): MNHEY, SMNVEV (reference sequence). V was trimmed by 2 bases and J by 5 bases, leaving 10 bases between them. The CDR3 DNA reads TGTGCCAGCAGTTTAGCAGGGACACATCAGCCCCAGCATTTT. Its protein is CASSLAGTHQPQHF.

This sequence joins TRBV6-2 or TRBV6-3 and TRBJ1-1, with D possibly TRBD1 on 5 matching bases. CDR1 MNHEY and CDR2 SVGEGT come from the germline V gene. CDR3 length: 15 residues. V lost 5 bases and J lost 0, with 13 bases in between. CDR3 nucleotide sequence: TGTGCCAGCAGTGACAGCGCTTCCATGAACACTGAAGCTTTCTTT. Residues: CASSDSASMNTEAFF.

J is TRBJ2-1 and V is TRBV3-1 (or the pseudogene TRBV3-2), with TRBD2 matching 9 bases. CDR1 LGHDT and CDR2 YNNKEL come from the germline V gene (reference sequence). The ends lost 0 bases at V and 0 bases at J; junction bases unmatched: 9. The CDR3 contains 19 residues. CDR3 nucleotide sequence: TGTGCCAGCAGCCAAGAGATAGCGGGAGTGGACGTCTCCTACAATGAGCAGTTCTTC. This sequence encodes CASSQEIAGVDVSYNEQFF.

The chain combines TRBV11-2 with TRBJ1-5; 8 nucleotides agree with TRBD1. Germline loops: CDR1 SGHAT, CDR2 FQNNGV. The CDR3 extends over 15 amino acids. Trimming removed 0 bases from V and 6 bases from J; junction bases left unmatched: 4. This chain's CDR3 is CASSLDGQGPQPQHF. In DNA, the CDR3 is TGTGCCAGCAGCTTAGACGGACAGGGACCTCAGCCCCAGCATTTT.

The V gene is TRBV6-6, the J gene TRBJ1-1, with unresolved D. Germline V gene sequence: CDR1 MNHNY, CDR2 SVGAGI (reference sequence). V was trimmed by 5 bases and J by 3 bases, leaving 13 bases between them. There are 14 residues in the CDR3. The CDR3 region is CASSPHHADTEAFF. For the CDR3, the DNA is TGTGCCAGCAGTCCCCATCATGCGGACACTGAAGCTTTCTTT.

The chain combines TRBV19 with TRBJ1-6; D remains ambiguous. The CDR3 contains 15 residues. The V gene's germline CDR1 is LNHDA and CDR2 SQIVND (reference sequence). V shed 5 bases and J shed 0 bases, with 8 bases lying between them. CDR3 nucleotides: TGTGCCAGTAGTCGTGGGAGCTCCTATAATTCACCCCTCCACTTT. Its protein is CASSRGSSYNSPLHF.

The chain links TRBV9 to TRBJ1-6, with 8 positions matching TRBD1. The CDR3 covers 14 residues. Germline V CDR1 and CDR2: SGDLS, YYNGEE. V lost 3 bases to trimming and J lost 9 bases; unmatched junction nucleotides: 5. CDR3 DNA sequence: TGTGCCAGCAGCGAGGACAGGGCCACTTCACCCCTCCACTTT. Protein: CASSEDRATSPLHF.

The chain employs TRBV6-1 and TRBJ2-2; 8 nucleotides match TRBD2. V lost 1 base to trimming and J lost 5 bases; unmatched junction nucleotides: 3. Per germline, CDR1 MNHNS and CDR2 SASEGT. The CDR3 loop spans 15 amino acids. Here the CDR3 DNA reads TGTGCCAGCAGTGAAGGGGCGGGGGGAACCGGGGAGCTGTTTTTT. Amino acids: CASSEGAGGTGELFF.

This clone was recorded only once. The chain carries TRBV12-5 and TRBJ1-4; D might be TRBD1 (5 bases). CDR1 LGHNT and CDR2 FRNRAP come from the germline V gene. The CDR3 runs 14 residues. With 8 bases removed from V and 5 bases from J, the gap between germline ends came to 15 bases. The DNA of the CDR3 is TGTGCTAGTTGCCGGCAGGGAGGCAATGAAAAACTGTTTTTT. Its protein product is CASCRQGGNEKLFF.

The V and J genes are TRBV2 and TRBJ2-7; perhaps TRBD1 as D (7 bases). Between the trimmed V and J ends, which lost 8 bases and 3 bases, there was a span of 23 bases. This CDR3 region has 16 residues. The germline CDR1 and CDR2 sequences are SNHLY and FYNNEI. CDR3 nucleotides: TGTGCCAGCGCAGTCCCGGGGGTGACAGGGATCTACGAGCAGTACTTC. It is translated as CASAVPGVTGIYEQYF.

The chain has TRBV7-6 and TRBJ2-7; 8 bases are a match to TRBD2. CDR1 SGHVS and CDR2 FNYEAQ come from the germline V gene. The V and J ends lost 1 base and 2 bases, in that order; junction bases with no gene match: 4. This CDR3 is 15 amino acids long. The CDR3 DNA reads TGTGCCAGCAGCTTAGAATCGGGGGGGCCCTACGAGCAGTACTTC. Translating it yields CASSLESGGPYEQYF. The full variable domain, rest sourced from reference TRBV7-6 and TRBJ2-7, is GAGVSQSPRYKVTKRGQDVALRCDPISGHVSLYWYRQALGQGPEFLTYFNYEAQQDKSGLPNDRFSAERPEGSISTLTIQRTEQRDSAMYRCASSLESGGPYEQYFGPGTRLTVT.

The chain joins TRBV11-2 to TRBJ2-7; 7 nucleotides agree with TRBD1. The CDR3 is 16 residues long. V shed 5 bases, J shed 1 base, and the junction held 11 bases outside the gene matches. Germline-derived CDR1 and CDR2 are SGHAT and FQNNGV. The CDR3 region is CASSPPLGQRSYEQYF. The CDR3 bases are TGTGCCAGCAGCCCCCCATTGGGACAGAGGTCCTACGAGCAGTACTTC. The complete variable domain, with remaining parts taken from reference TRBV11-2 and TRBJ2-7, reads EAGVAQSPRYKIIEKRQSVAFWCNPISGHATLYWYQQILGQGPKLLIQFQNNGVVDDSQLPKDRFSAERLKGVDSTLKIQPAKLEDSAVYLCASSPPLGQRSYEQYFGPGTRLTVT.

Details on this clone: At the DNA level, this CDR3 is encoded by other sequences in the same sample as well. The chain recombines TRBV7-9 with TRBJ2-7, with 9 bases aligning to TRBD1. This CDR3 comprises 15 residues. The trim removed 0 bases at V and 1 base at J, leaving 1 base unmatched. Germline lookup yields CDR1 SEHNR and CDR2 FQNEAQ (reference sequence). CDR3 residues: CASSLAGTGSYEQYF. The CDR3 DNA reads TGTGCCAGCAGCTTAGCCGGGACAGGGTCCTACGAGCAGTACTTC.

J is TRBJ1-3 and V is TRBV6-6; D gene unclear. Trimming cost V 9 bases and J 2 bases, with 8 bases left between them. The CDR3 sequence is 12 residues long. CDR1 is MNHNY and CDR2 is SVGAGI in the germline V gene (reference sequence). The CDR3 is CASEEAGNTIYF. For the CDR3, the DNA is TGTGCCAGTGAGGAGGCTGGAAACACCATATATTTT.

The chain carries TRBV30 and TRBJ2-7; 8 bases agree with TRBD1. Germline CDR1 and CDR2: GTSNPN and SVGIG (reference sequence). J lost 4 bases, V lost 5 bases, and 4 bases had no gene match. The CDR3 spans 12 residues. The CDR3 DNA is TGTGCCTGGCATACAGGGGGTTACGAGCAGTACTTC. This encodes CAWHTGGYEQYF.

V is TRBV29-1 and J is TRBJ2-5; D perhaps matches TRBD1 (6 bases). CDR1 and CDR2 from the germline V gene are SQVTM and ANQGSEA. The CDR3 totals 12 residues. V was shortened by 4 bases and J by 5 bases, with 11 bases between the two germline ends. CDR3 protein: CSVGTGQETQYF. The CDR3 bases are TGCAGCGTTGGAACAGGGCAGGAGACCCAGTACTTC.

This chain connects TRBV20-1 to TRBJ2-7; 9 bases agree with TRBD1. The CDR3 spans 14 residues. CDR1 and CDR2 (germline): DFQATT, SNEGSKA (reference sequence). The V segment lost 3 bases and the J segment 4 bases; nucleotides outside the gene matches: 7. CDR3 in amino acids: CSASGDRVLYEQYF. The CDR3 nucleotides are TGCAGTGCTAGTGGGGACAGGGTTCTTTACGAGCAGTACTTC.

The genes are TRBV10-3 and TRBJ2-1; TRBD1 aligns across 7 bases. The CDR3 length is 12 residues. J was trimmed by 5 bases and V by 7 bases; bases with no gene match: 2. Per germline, CDR1 ENHRY and CDR2 SYGVKD. In DNA form, the CDR3 reads TGTGCCATCATGGGACAGAACAATGAGCAGTTCTTC. It codes for CAIMGQNNEQFF.

This rearrangement joins TRBV10-2 to TRBJ2-7, with D unclear. The length of the CDR3 is 14 residues. Germline V gives CDR1 WSHSY, CDR2 SAAADI. V was trimmed by 5 bases and J by 5 bases, leaving 16 bases between them. The CDR3 bases are TGCGCCAGCAGTCCCCTGGGTCCTGAGGACGAGCAGTACTTC. Its translation: CASSPLGPEDEQYF.

The genes are TRBV7-3 and TRBJ2-1, with D perhaps TRBD2 (5 bases). The V end lost 1 base, the J end lost 8 bases, and 9 bases lay between the germline ends. CDR1 SGHTA and CDR2 FQGTGA come from the germline V gene. The CDR3 extends over 13 amino acids. The CDR3 DNA is TGTGCCAGCAGCTTAATAGGGAGCGATGAGCAGTTCTTC. Protein product: CASSLIGSDEQFF.

V gene TRBV3-1 (or the pseudogene TRBV3-2) combines with J gene TRBJ2-6; 7 nucleotides agree with TRBD1. J gave up 2 bases and V 2 bases, and 3 bases lay outside the gene matches. The CDR3 extends over 16 amino acids. The germline CDR1 and CDR2 sequences are LGHDT and YNNKEL (reference sequence). The CDR3 spells CASSQPTGAGANVLTF. CDR3 DNA sequence: TGTGCCAGCAGCCAACCAACAGGGGCTGGGGCCAACGTCCTGACTTTC.